This is a list of T cell receptor beta chains from one sample in a study of blood T cell repertoires in COVID-19. Sequencing was performed with immunoSEQ multiplex PCR; in TCRdb, only in-frame clones are kept and a portion is missing. Of 95,000 to 150,000 clones listed, around 87% are singletons. The sample comprised peripheral blood. These receptor sequences come from a woman in her 70s with acute or convalescent COVID-19. Each CDR3 is given with its conserved first and last residue. Each record gives: V gene, J gene, CDR3 length, CDR3 protein.

V gene: TRBV4-1
J gene: TRBJ1-6
CDR3 length: 17
CDR3 protein: CASSNRDRNSYNSPLHF

V gene: TRBV28
J gene: TRBJ2-7
CDR3 length: 16
CDR3 protein: CASSSQGTGRTYEQYF

V gene: TRBV30
J gene: TRBJ1-1
CDR3 length: 13
CDR3 protein: CAWTPMGQAKAFF

V gene: TRBV7-2
J gene: TRBJ2-1
CDR3 length: 15
CDR3 protein: CASSLVAGGPGEQFF

V gene: TRBV7-2
J gene: TRBJ2-2
CDR3 length: 15
CDR3 protein: CASSADSTNTGELFF

V gene: TRBV30
J gene: TRBJ1-5
CDR3 length: 15
CDR3 protein: CAWSHGGADNQPQHF

V gene: TRBV28
J gene: TRBJ2-4
CDR3 length: 16
CDR3 protein: CASSTLPGHSGTIQYF

V gene: TRBV28
J gene: TRBJ1-2
CDR3 length: 14
CDR3 protein: CASSSWGQGGGYTF

V gene: TRBV28
J gene: TRBJ2-2
CDR3 length: 15
CDR3 protein: CASSTWDILPGELFF

V gene: TRBV30
J gene: TRBJ2-3
CDR3 length: 17
CDR3 protein: CAGARGGSAGGTDTQYF

V gene: TRBV3-1/TRBV3-2
J gene: TRBJ1-2
CDR3 length: 13
CDR3 protein: CASSQEGRGGYTF

V gene: TRBV4-1
J gene: TRBJ2-3
CDR3 length: 16
CDR3 protein: CASSQEGGGGTDTQYF

V gene: TRBV10-1
J gene: TRBJ2-7
CDR3 length: 15
CDR3 protein: CASSELTGASYEQYF

V gene: TRBV5-6
J gene: TRBJ1-2
CDR3 length: 13
CDR3 protein: CASSLGTGYGYTF

V gene: TRBV2
J gene: TRBJ1-3
CDR3 length: 14
CDR3 protein: CASSVDNSGNTIYF

V gene: TRBV3-1/TRBV3-2
J gene: TRBJ1-2
CDR3 length: 15
CDR3 protein: CASSQDRGRGDGYTF

V gene: TRBV2
J gene: TRBJ1-5
CDR3 length: 15
CDR3 protein: CASSLGRQGNQPQHF

V gene: TRBV10-1
J gene: TRBJ1-1
CDR3 length: 14
CDR3 protein: CASSVAGRSTEAFF

V gene: TRBV5-4
J gene: TRBJ1-1
CDR3 length: 14
CDR3 protein: CASSFAGLNTEAFF

V gene: TRBV12-3/TRBV12-4
J gene: TRBJ2-7
CDR3 length: 13
CDR3 protein: CASSVERLREQYF

V gene: TRBV19
J gene: TRBJ1-1
CDR3 length: 14
CDR3 protein: CASSTTAPRAEAFF

V gene: TRBV7-9
J gene: TRBJ1-6
CDR3 length: 13
CDR3 protein: CASSLGENSPLHF

V gene: TRBV5-5
J gene: TRBJ1-2
CDR3 length: 14
CDR3 protein: CASSLAPGDYGYTF

V gene: TRBV24-1
J gene: TRBJ1-2
CDR3 length: 13
CDR3 protein: CATSDPQSYGYTF

V gene: TRBV2
J gene: TRBJ2-5
CDR3 length: 14
CDR3 protein: CASKEGQGQETQYF

V gene: TRBV24-1
J gene: TRBJ2-2
CDR3 length: 17
CDR3 protein: CATSDNIPGQNTGELFF

V gene: TRBV29-1
J gene: TRBJ2-2
CDR3 length: 16
CDR3 protein: CSSRGWVTSGTGELFF

V gene: TRBV19
J gene: TRBJ1-3
CDR3 length: 15
CDR3 protein: CATSGTGVPGNTIYF

V gene: TRBV19
J gene: TRBJ1-2
CDR3 length: 14
CDR3 protein: CASSSGDRGNGYTF

V gene: TRBV6-5
J gene: TRBJ1-2
CDR3 length: 14
CDR3 protein: CASMDRVKLNGYTF

V gene: TRBV12-3/TRBV12-4
J gene: TRBJ1-6
CDR3 length: 13
CDR3 protein: CASSFEENSPLHF

V gene: TRBV2
J gene: TRBJ1-6
CDR3 length: 14
CDR3 protein: CASHEGTGSSPLHF

V gene: TRBV28
J gene: TRBJ1-5
CDR3 length: 12
CDR3 protein: CASSLSGQPQHF

V gene: TRBV27
J gene: TRBJ2-5
CDR3 length: 16
CDR3 protein: CASSPTGGSLGETQYF

V gene: TRBV28
J gene: TRBJ2-7
CDR3 length: 13
CDR3 protein: CASSYRDSYEQYF